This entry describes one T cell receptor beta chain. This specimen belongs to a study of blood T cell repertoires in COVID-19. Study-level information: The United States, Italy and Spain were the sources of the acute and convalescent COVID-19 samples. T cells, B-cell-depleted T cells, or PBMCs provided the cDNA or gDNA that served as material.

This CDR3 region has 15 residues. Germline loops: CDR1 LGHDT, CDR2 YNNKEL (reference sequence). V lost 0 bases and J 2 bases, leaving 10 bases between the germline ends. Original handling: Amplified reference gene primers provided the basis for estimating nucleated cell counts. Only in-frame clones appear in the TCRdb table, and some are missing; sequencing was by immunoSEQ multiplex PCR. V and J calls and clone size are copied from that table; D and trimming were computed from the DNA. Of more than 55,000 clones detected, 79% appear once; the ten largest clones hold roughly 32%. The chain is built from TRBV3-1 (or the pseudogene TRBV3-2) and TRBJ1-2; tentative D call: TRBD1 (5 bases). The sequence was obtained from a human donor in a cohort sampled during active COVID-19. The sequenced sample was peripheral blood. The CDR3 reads CASSQEYRRNYGYTF. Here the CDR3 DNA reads TGTGCCAGCAGCCAAGAGTACAGGAGAAACTATGGCTACACCTTC.